These T cell receptor beta chains were read from a single sample in a study of follicular helper T cells after annual influenza vaccination. Measured with immunoSEQ multiplex PCR; TCRdb has only the in-frame clones, and not every one. Of approximately 25,000 clones in the sample, roughly 80% were seen once. Source: CXCR5+ CD38- circulating T follicular helper cells from blood, taken on the day of influenza vaccination. These receptors were taken from an adult who received the influenza vaccine. The CDR3 runs from the conserved cysteine through the conserved F or W. Fields, in order: clone size, D gene, J gene, V gene, CDR3 DNA, CDR3 protein. D genes are given only for firm matches. Not all rows give a size; the values are once, few, many and, for expanded clones, a class.

size: once
D: TRBD2
J: TRBJ2-7
V: TRBV28
DNA: TGTGCCAGCAGTCTGACTAGCTCGGAGGCGGAGCAGTACTTC
CDR3: CASSLTSSEAEQYF

size: NA
D: NA
J: TRBJ1-2
V: TRBV7-2
DNA: TGTGCCAGCAGCCAAAGGAGGATCGAGGGTGGCTACACCTTC
CDR3: CASSQRRIEGGYTF

size: NA
D: NA
J: TRBJ2-7
V: TRBV11-2
DNA: TGTGCCAGCAGCCGGGGCGCGGGGTACGAGCAGTACTTC
CDR3: CASSRGAGYEQYF

size: NA
D: TRBD1
J: TRBJ1-4
V: TRBV7-8
DNA: TGTGCCAGCAGCAAGGGACAGGGAATTGAAAAACTGTTTTTT
CDR3: CASSKGQGIEKLFF

size: once
D: NA
J: TRBJ2-1
V: TRBV7-7
DNA: TGTGCTAGCAGCTTAGCCACTGTTGGGAGTGAGCAGTTCTTC
CDR3: CASSLATVGSEQFF

size: NA
D: TRBD1
J: TRBJ1-1
V: TRBV4-1
DNA: TGCGCCAGCAGCCAAAACAGGGGCACTGAAGCTTTCTTT
CDR3: CASSQNRGTEAFF

size: few
D: NA
J: TRBJ1-3
V: TRBV28
DNA: TGTGCCAGCAATCCCCTGGGCAGGGGTGGAAACACCATATATTTT
CDR3: CASNPLGRGGNTIYF

size: NA
D: NA
J: TRBJ2-1
V: TRBV5-4
DNA: TGTGCCAGCAGCTCAACAGGGCCCAATGAGCAGTTCTTC
CDR3: CASSSTGPNEQFF

size: few
D: TRBD2
J: TRBJ2-1
V: TRBV2
DNA: TGTGCCATAAAGGGACTATCCTACAATGAGCAGTTCTTC
CDR3: CAIKGLSYNEQFF

size: NA
D: NA
J: TRBJ1-2
V: TRBV5-1
DNA: TGCGCCAGCAGCTCATTCGCAGGGGAGAGCATAAACACCTTC
CDR3: CASSSFAGESINTF

size: few
D: TRBD2
J: TRBJ2-5
V: TRBV29-1
DNA: TGCAGCGTAGCGGGGTCGACCGGGGGAGAGACCCAGTACTTC
CDR3: CSVAGSTGGETQYF

size: NA
D: TRBD2
J: TRBJ2-7
V: TRBV2
DNA: TGTGCCAGCAGGGCCGAGCGGGGGTTCTCCTACGAGCAGTACTTC
CDR3: CASRAERGFSYEQYF

size: NA
D: NA
J: TRBJ2-5
V: TRBV18
DNA: TGTGCCAGCTCAAAACAGGGTGTGGGCCAAGAGACCCAGTACTTC
CDR3: CASSKQGVGQETQYF

size: NA
D: TRBD2
J: TRBJ2-7
V: TRBV4-1
DNA: TGCGCCAGCAGCCCCCAAGCTAGCGGTTTGAGATCAAGCTCCTACGAGCAGTACTTC
CDR3: CASSPQASGLRSSSYEQYF

size: NA
D: TRBD2
J: TRBJ2-2
V: TRBV5-4
DNA: TGTGCCAGCAGCTGGGGCCCGGGCGGGAGGGCCCTCAGGAACACCGGGGAGCTGTTTTTT
CDR3: CASSWGPGGRALRNTGELFF

size: NA
D: TRBD2
J: TRBJ2-2
V: TRBV6-1
DNA: TGTGCCAGCACCAGGTCGGGGGGGTTACCCGGGGAGCTGTTTTTT
CDR3: CASTRSGGLPGELFF

size: NA
D: TRBD1
J: TRBJ1-2
V: TRBV2
DNA: TGTGCCAGCAGCCCAAACAGGGGCGGTGGCTACACCTTC
CDR3: CASSPNRGGGYTF

size: NA
D: NA
J: TRBJ2-7
V: TRBV6-6
DNA: TGTGCCAGCAAGGCTAAGACAGGCCCGCTCTACGAGCAGTACTTC
CDR3: CASKAKTGPLYEQYF

size: NA
D: NA
J: TRBJ2-7
V: TRBV11-2
DNA: TGTGCCAGCAGCTTGGACACAGGGACCTACGAGCAGTACTTC
CDR3: CASSLDTGTYEQYF

size: NA
D: TRBD1
J: TRBJ2-7
V: TRBV2
DNA: TGTGCCAGCACCGCCGGGACAGTCTCCTACGAGCAGTACTTC
CDR3: CASTAGTVSYEQYF

size: NA
D: TRBD1
J: TRBJ2-2
V: TRBV30
DNA: TGTGCCTGGAGAACGGGACAGGTGTACACCGGGGAGCTGTTTTTT
CDR3: CAWRTGQVYTGELFF

size: NA
D: TRBD2
J: TRBJ2-5
V: TRBV15
DNA: TGTGCCACCAGCATATCTAGCGGACGGACCCAGTACTTC
CDR3: CATSISSGRTQYF

size: few
D: NA
J: TRBJ1-1
V: TRBV19
DNA: TGTGCCAGTAGTATAGCAGCGATGAACACTGAAGCTTTCTTT
CDR3: CASSIAAMNTEAFF

size: NA
D: TRBD1
J: TRBJ2-1
V: TRBV5-1
DNA: TGCGCCAGCAGGACCGGGACAGGGAATGAGCAGTTCTTC
CDR3: CASRTGTGNEQFF

size: NA
D: TRBD2
J: TRBJ2-7
V: TRBV7-8
DNA: TGTGCCAGCAGCTTAGTTGGGGTAGCGGGGGACGAGCAGTACTTC
CDR3: CASSLVGVAGDEQYF

size: NA
D: TRBD1
J: TRBJ2-1
V: TRBV5-1
DNA: TGCGCCAGCAGCCTAGGACAGGGGAAATACAATGAGCAGTTCTTC
CDR3: CASSLGQGKYNEQFF

size: NA
D: TRBD1
J: TRBJ1-1
V: TRBV7-2
DNA: TGTGCCAGCAGCGTGGGACAGGGGGCAGCGGTTTTCCCTGAAGCTTTCTTT
CDR3: CASSVGQGAAVFPEAFF

size: NA
D: NA
J: TRBJ2-2
V: TRBV6-1
DNA: TGTGCCAGCCTCAGGTCTTTTCTAAACACCGGGGAGCTGTTTTTT
CDR3: CASLRSFLNTGELFF

size: NA
D: NA
J: TRBJ2-1
V: TRBV5-1
DNA: TGCGCCAGCAGCTTGGACTCGCGAGAGCGATACAATGAGCAGTTCTTC
CDR3: CASSLDSRERYNEQFF

size: NA
D: NA
J: TRBJ1-1
V: TRBV12-5
DNA: TGTGCTAGTGGCCGCGACAGAAGCACTGAAGCTTTCTTT
CDR3: CASGRDRSTEAFF

size: NA
D: TRBD2
J: TRBJ2-1
V: TRBV27
DNA: TGTGCCAGCAGTGGGACTAGCGGGAGTTGGAATGAGCAGTTCTTC
CDR3: CASSGTSGSWNEQFF

size: NA
D: TRBD1
J: TRBJ2-7
V: TRBV9
DNA: TGTGCCAGCAGCGTAGGGGCAGGGGGTAGCTCCTACGAGCAGTACTTC
CDR3: CASSVGAGGSSYEQYF

size: NA
D: TRBD1
J: TRBJ1-2
V: TRBV4-1
DNA: TGCGCCAGCAGCCAACAAACAGGGGGCAACTATGGCTACACCTTC
CDR3: CASSQQTGGNYGYTF

size: NA
D: TRBD1
J: TRBJ1-2
V: TRBV28
DNA: TGTGCCAGCAGATACCCTAATTCCCGGGACAGGGGACGCTATGGCTACACCTTC
CDR3: CASRYPNSRDRGRYGYTF

size: NA
D: TRBD2
J: TRBJ2-5
V: TRBV27
DNA: TGTGCCAGCGCCAGGACTAGCGGGGTCTTTGGTCAAGAGACCCAGTACTTC
CDR3: CASARTSGVFGQETQYF

size: once
D: NA
J: TRBJ1-1
V: TRBV2
DNA: TGTGCCAGCAGTCTTCCCGACAGGCGGAACACTGAAGCTTTCTTT
CDR3: CASSLPDRRNTEAFF

size: NA
D: TRBD2
J: TRBJ2-3
V: TRBV11-2
DNA: TGTGCCAGCAGCTCCCGACTAGCGGGGGGGAAGGCAGATACGCAGTATTTT
CDR3: CASSSRLAGGKADTQYF

size: NA
D: NA
J: TRBJ1-4
V: TRBV29-1
DNA: TGCAGCGTTGAAGATCGGTGGCAGGGGTCTGAAAAACTGTTTTTT
CDR3: CSVEDRWQGSEKLFF

size: once
D: TRBD2
J: TRBJ2-5
V: TRBV11-3
DNA: TGTGCCAGCAGCCACGGCGGGGGGCAAGAGACCCAGTACTTC
CDR3: CASSHGGGQETQYF

size: few
D: NA
J: TRBJ2-4
V: TRBV7-9
DNA: TGTGCCAGCAGCTTGCGGCTGGACATTCAGTACTTC
CDR3: CASSLRLDIQYF

size: NA
D: TRBD1
J: TRBJ1-1
V: TRBV7-9
DNA: TGTGCCAGCAGCTTATCCGCCGGGACAGGGCCGGGTGAAGCTTTCTTT
CDR3: CASSLSAGTGPGEAFF

size: NA
D: TRBD1
J: TRBJ2-5
V: TRBV18
DNA: TGTGCCAGCTCCCTTTGGGACAGGGTCGAGACCCAGTACTTC
CDR3: CASSLWDRVETQYF

size: once
D: TRBD1
J: TRBJ2-7
V: TRBV6-1
DNA: TGTGCCAGCAGTCCTCGGACAGGTGCATCCTACGAGCAGTACTTC
CDR3: CASSPRTGASYEQYF

size: NA
D: TRBD1
J: TRBJ2-5
V: TRBV7-9
DNA: TGTGCCAGCAGCTTGCTTGACAGGGAAGAGACCCAGTACTTC
CDR3: CASSLLDREETQYF

size: NA
D: TRBD2
J: TRBJ2-7
V: TRBV6-6
DNA: TGTGCCAGCATGACTCGCCCTAGCGGGATGAACGAGCAGTACTTC
CDR3: CASMTRPSGMNEQYF

size: NA
D: NA
J: TRBJ1-2
V: TRBV14
DNA: TGTGCCAGCAGAGGGCATGGCGGGCGCTATGGCTACACCTTC
CDR3: CASRGHGGRYGYTF

size: NA
D: NA
J: TRBJ2-3
V: TRBV7-8
DNA: TGTGCCAGCAGCCCGTCCGGGGCGGGGCCAGATACGCAGTATTTT
CDR3: CASSPSGAGPDTQYF

size: few
D: TRBD1
J: TRBJ1-1
V: TRBV5-5
DNA: TGTGCCAGCAGCTCCGCGGCGGGGACAGGGAGCTACCTTGCCGAAGATTTCTTT
CDR3: CASSSAAGTGSYLAEDFF

size: NA
D: NA
J: TRBJ2-7
V: TRBV7-9
DNA: TGTGCCAGCAGCCACTTCCCGCGCTTGATCTACGAGCAGTACTTC
CDR3: CASSHFPRLIYEQYF

size: once
D: NA
J: TRBJ2-3
V: TRBV4-2
DNA: TGTGCCAGCAGCCAAGAATATAGCGGTCCAGATACGCAGTATTTT
CDR3: CASSQEYSGPDTQYF

size: NA
D: NA
J: TRBJ2-5
V: TRBV5-4
DNA: TGTGCCAGCAGCTTGGGCAGGGCGGCCCAATTAGAGACCCAGTACTTC
CDR3: CASSLGRAAQLETQYF

size: NA
D: NA
J: TRBJ1-5
V: TRBV6-1
DNA: TGTGCCAGCAGTAAACAAAGGAGTCAGCCCCAGCATTTT
CDR3: CASSKQRSQPQHF

size: NA
D: TRBD2
J: TRBJ2-3
V: TRBV18
DNA: TGTGCCAGCTCACCCGGGACTAGCGGCAACACAGATACGCAGTATTTT
CDR3: CASSPGTSGNTDTQYF